These 30 T cell receptor beta chains originate from one sample sequenced in a study of blood T cell repertoires in COVID-19. TCRdb keeps only in-frame clones here, not all; method: immunoSEQ multiplex PCR. This sample has fewer than 250,000 clones; about 88% occur once, and the top ten carry approximately 4%. Material: peripheral blood. Source of these receptors: a human donor in a cohort sampled during active COVID-19.

This clone has a single count. The chain carries TRBV5-1 and TRBJ1-1, with D hard to call. Trimming left V 0 bases short and J 2 bases short, with 8 bases between. The germline V gene has CDR1 SGHRS and CDR2 YFSETQ. The CDR3 sequence is 14 residues long. The CDR3 DNA follows: TGCGCCAGCAGCTTGGTAGGGAGCAACACTGAAGCTTTCTTT. It translates to CASSLVGSNTEAFF.

The V and J genes are TRBV6-6 and TRBJ2-2; D remains ambiguous. V lost 6 bases and J 2 bases, leaving 13 bases between the germline ends. The CDR3 is 15 amino acids. Looked up from germline, CDR1 is MNHNY and CDR2 is SVGAGI (reference sequence). CDR3 region: CASRVPGLNTGELFF. The DNA for the CDR3 is TGTGCCAGCAGAGTACCGGGTCTCAACACCGGGGAGCTGTTTTTT.

The chain joins TRBV3-1 (or the pseudogene TRBV3-2) to TRBJ1-6, with 8 positions matching TRBD1. Germline CDR1 reads LGHDT; CDR2 reads YNNKEL (reference sequence). The CDR3 is made up of 16 amino acids. The J segment lost 4 bases and the V segment lost 4 bases, leaving 6 bases of the junction unmatched. The CDR3 DNA reads as TGTGCCAGCAGCCTTGGACAGGGTGTATATAATTCACCCCTCCACTTT. Residues: CASSLGQGVYNSPLHF.

The J gene is TRBJ2-7, the V gene TRBV6-6; 9 bases map to TRBD2. The CDR3 consists of 15 residues. Germline CDR1 reads MNHNY; CDR2 reads SVGAGI (reference sequence). J gave up 3 bases and V 2 bases, and 5 bases lay outside the gene matches. As DNA, the CDR3 is TGTGCCAGCAGTTACGGCCCTAGCGGGAACTACGAGCAGTACTTC. Its protein is CASSYGPSGNYEQYF.

The genes are TRBV27 and TRBJ2-3, with 10 bases aligning to TRBD2. With V trimmed by 8 bases and J by 0 bases, 17 bases remained unmatched. The CDR3 loop spans 19 amino acids. Germline CDR1 is MNHEY and CDR2 is SMNVEV (reference sequence). The CDR3 region is CASGLPLGTSVPSTDTQYF. The CDR3 bases are TGTGCCAGCGGATTGCCCCTCGGGACTAGCGTACCTAGCACAGATACGCAGTATTTT.

This chain uses TRBV9 with TRBJ2-3, with TRBD2 matching over 9 bases. This CDR3 spans 17 amino acids. Looked up from germline, CDR1 is SGDLS and CDR2 is YYNGEE. V dropped 1 base and J dropped 0; count of bases not matched to a gene: 6. CDR3 amino acids: CASSVSQREASTDTQYF. CDR3 in DNA: TGTGCCAGCAGCGTATCCCAGCGGGAGGCCAGCACAGATACGCAGTATTTT.

The CDR3 region is CASSYSASGGDTQYF. The CDR3 nucleotides read TGTGCCAGCAGTTACTCGGCTAGCGGGGGAGATACGCAGTATTTT. The chain has TRBV6-2 or TRBV6-3 and TRBJ2-3; 10 bases align to TRBD2. Germline-derived CDR1 and CDR2 are MNHEY and SVGEGT. V lost 0 bases and J lost 5; bases outside the gene matches: 2. This CDR3 is 15 amino acids long.

This clone was observed a handful of times. This rearrangement joins TRBV19 to TRBJ1-1, with D tentatively TRBD1 (6 bases). Germline V CDR1 and CDR2: LNHDA, SQIVND (reference sequence). The CDR3 consists of 14 residues. The ends were cut back, 3 bases at V and 0 bases at J, with 8 bases in the middle. CDR3 region: CASSIQGMNTEAFF. In DNA form, the CDR3 reads TGTGCCAGTAGTATCCAGGGGATGAACACTGAAGCTTTCTTT.

The CDR3 DNA sequence: TGTGCCAGCAGCCCCAGTAGAGGGAGGGTCTACAATGAGCAGTTCTTC. Its translation: CASSPSRGRVYNEQFF. The V and J genes are TRBV12-1 and TRBJ2-1; TRBD2 was called by the table and not checked on the DNA. TRBV12-1 is annotated as a pseudogene. The CDR3 sequence is 16 residues long.

The V call is TRBV6-6, the J call TRBJ2-7, with 9 bases identical to TRBD1. The junction had 5 bases not matched to a gene; V was cut back by 6 bases and J by 5 bases. CDR1 and CDR2 (germline): MNHNY, SVGAGI (reference sequence). The CDR3 extends over 13 amino acids. The CDR3 here is CASRGQGFHEQYF. The CDR3 nucleotides read TGTGCCAGCAGGGGACAGGGTTTCCACGAGCAGTACTTC.

J is TRBJ2-5 and V is TRBV20-1; no definite D call. Germline CDR1 reads DFQATT; CDR2 reads SNEGSKA (reference sequence). The CDR3 loop spans 15 amino acids. With 3 bases removed from V and 0 bases from J, the gap between germline ends came to 14 bases. The CDR3 coding sequence is TGCAGTGCTAGTGTGCAGGCTAAGTACCAAGAGACCCAGTACTTC. This sequence encodes CSASVQAKYQETQYF.

The gene calls are TRBV5-1 and TRBJ2-7; TRBD2 matches 10 bases. This CDR3 is built from 15 residues. Losses at the gene ends were 0 bases for V and 7 bases for J; bases not matched to a gene: 7. Germline values: CDR1 SGHRS, CDR2 YFSETQ. The CDR3 DNA reads as TGCGCCAGCAGCTTGGGGTCAGCGGGGGGGCTTGAGCAGTACTTC. Encoded protein: CASSLGSAGGLEQYF.

The sample holds a few counts of this clone. The gene calls are TRBV11-1 and TRBJ1-2; 8 bases match TRBD1. Germline trimming cut 1 base from V and 0 bases from J; bases unmatched to any gene: 4. CDR1 is SGHAT and CDR2 is FQDESV in the germline V gene (reference sequence). This CDR3 region has 16 residues. The CDR3 loop reads CASSLGGTGTNYGYTF. As DNA, the CDR3 is TGTGCCAGCAGCTTAGGTGGGACAGGAACTAACTATGGCTACACCTTC.

The chain recombines TRBV5-1 with TRBJ2-3, with 7 nucleotides matching TRBD1. This CDR3 is built from 15 residues. Trimming took 5 bases from V and 3 from J; bases not matched to a gene: 9. Looked up from germline, CDR1 is SGHRS and CDR2 is YFSETQ. The CDR3 coding sequence is TGCGCCAGCAGGGGTGAGGGGGCGAGGACAGATACGCAGTATTTT. Its protein is CASRGEGARTDTQYF.

V gene TRBV19 combines with J gene TRBJ1-2; D is unclear. Trimming took 0 bases from V and 0 from J, leaving 8 bases between them. Germline CDR1 LNHDA, CDR2 SQIVND (reference sequence). The CDR3 totals 15 residues. The CDR3 DNA reads as TGTGCCAGTAGTATAGATCAACGGGCTAACTATGGCTACACCTTC. This sequence encodes CASSIDQRANYGYTF. Full variable domain (outside the CDR3, taken from reference TRBV19 and TRBJ1-2): DGGITQSPKYLFRKEGQNVTLSCEQNLNHDAMYWYRQDPGQGLRLIYYSQIVNDFQKGDIAEGYSVSREKKESFPLTVTSAQKNPTAFYLCASSIDQRANYGYTFGSGTRLTVV.

On this clone: Additional DNA sequences in this sample encode the identical CDR3. The rearrangement links TRBV30 to TRBJ1-5; D uncertain. V was cut by 2 bases and J by 2 bases, with 7 bases left in between. The CDR3 is made up of 13 amino acids. Germline CDR1 is GTSNPN and CDR2 is SVGIG (reference sequence). CDR3 nucleotide sequence: TGTGCCTGGAGTCTCTCCGGCAATCAGCCCCAGCATTTT. It is translated as CAWSLSGNQPQHF.

The chain links TRBV5-1 to TRBJ1-1; D is unresolved. The CDR3 is made up of 16 amino acids. The V end lost 0 bases, the J end lost 1 base, and 13 bases lay between the germline ends. In germline, CDR1 is SGHRS, CDR2 YFSETQ. Here the CDR3 reads CASSLVIRGANTEAFF. The CDR3 DNA reads TGCGCCAGCAGCTTGGTCATACGGGGAGCGAACACTGAAGCTTTCTTT.

The CDR3 region is CASSRGTAGVRETQYF. The CDR3 DNA is TGCGCCAGCAGCCGAGGGACTGCGGGAGTAAGGGAGACCCAGTACTTC. This chain links TRBV4-3 with TRBJ2-5, with TRBD2 identical over 7 bases. The CDR3 runs 16 residues. V trimming: 4 bases; J trimming: 5 bases; junction bases outside the gene matches: 13. Germline V gene data show CDR1 as LGHNA and CDR2 as YSLEER.

The chain is built from TRBV6-5 and TRBJ2-1; TRBD1 might be the D (5 bases). V was trimmed by 6 bases and J by 3 bases, leaving 9 bases between them. This CDR3 comprises 13 residues. Germline V gene sequence: CDR1 MNHEY, CDR2 SVGAGI. The CDR3 DNA reads TGTGCCAGCAGCACTGACAGCTACAATGAGCAGTTCTTC. It yields the protein CASSTDSYNEQFF.

V is TRBV7-2 and J is TRBJ1-5; no firm D call. Germline values: CDR1 SGHTA, CDR2 FQGNSA. V was cut by 0 bases and J by 9 bases, with 9 bases left in between. The CDR3 is made up of 13 amino acids. The chain's CDR3 is CASSLARQGPQHF. The DNA for the CDR3 is TGTGCCAGCAGCTTAGCCAGGCAAGGGCCCCAGCATTTT.

This clone was observed a single time. The J gene is TRBJ1-4, the V gene TRBV19, with D perhaps TRBD1 (5 bases). The CDR3 runs to 13 residues. Per germline, CDR1 LNHDA and CDR2 SQIVND (reference sequence). V lost 5 bases and J 5 bases, leaving 9 bases between the germline ends. This chain's CDR3 is CASSQNRNEKLFF. The DNA for the CDR3 is TGTGCCAGTAGTCAAAACAGGAATGAAAAACTGTTTTTT.

The chain employs TRBV9 and TRBJ1-3; 7 bases are a match to TRBD1. The CDR3 has 15 amino acids. Germline V gene lookup returns CDR1 SGDLS and CDR2 YYNGEE. The J segment lost 8 bases and the V segment lost 0 bases, leaving 8 bases of the junction unmatched. CDR3 sequence: CASSVEAGGGDTIYF. In DNA form, the CDR3 reads TGTGCCAGCAGCGTAGAGGCAGGGGGAGGAGACACCATATATTTT. The full variable domain, rest sourced from reference TRBV9 and TRBJ1-3, is DSGVTQTPKHLITATGQRVTLRCSPRSGDLSVYWYQQSLDQGLQFLIQYYNGEERAKGNILERFSAQQFPDLHSELNLSSLELGDSALYFCASSVEAGGGDTIYFGEGSWLTVV.

The DNA of the CDR3 is TGCAGCGGGAGGGGACAGATCATGAACACTGAAGCTTTCTTT. Translation: CSGRGQIMNTEAFF. The chain is built from TRBV29-1 and TRBJ1-1, with 7 positions matching TRBD1. The CDR3 length is 14 residues. V was clipped by 7 bases and J by 0 bases; unmatched bases: 8. CDR1 SQVTM and CDR2 ANQGSEA come from the germline V gene.

The chain is built from TRBV4-3 and TRBJ1-1, with D possibly being TRBD1 (5 bases). This CDR3 is built from 13 residues. The V end lost 2 bases, the J end lost 3 bases, and 7 bases lay between the germline ends. Germline V CDR1 and CDR2: LGHNA, YSLEER. CDR3 DNA sequence: TGCGCCAGCAGCCAACGGGGGGACACTGAAGCTTTCTTT. It translates to CASSQRGDTEAFF.

This clone appeared once. The J gene is TRBJ2-7, the V gene TRBV4-3; D is ambiguous. Germline V lookup: CDR1 LGHNA, CDR2 YSLEER. This CDR3 spans 16 amino acids. Trimming took 0 bases from V and 0 from J, leaving 12 bases between them. The CDR3 loop is CASSQDGQTSSYEQYF. In nucleotides, the CDR3 is TGCGCCAGCAGCCAAGATGGGCAGACCAGCTCCTACGAGCAGTACTTC.

The gene calls are TRBV21-1 and TRBJ2-7; TRBD1, the table's D call, lacks a check against the DNA. TRBV21-1 is an annotated pseudogene. The CDR3 runs 17 residues. CDR3 sequence (DNA): TGTGCCAGCAGCCGAACGCCGGGACAGGGCCCCTCCTACGAGCAGTACTTC. It is translated as CASSRTPGQGPSYEQYF.

This clone was recorded once. The rearrangement joins TRBV28 to TRBJ2-5; weak D call: TRBD1 (6 bases). CDR1 and CDR2 from the germline V gene are MDHEN and SYDVKM. V was trimmed by 5 bases and J by 1 base, leaving 11 bases between them. The CDR3 has 14 amino acids. CDR3 bases: TGTGCCAGCAGTATATCAGGGGTCCAAGAGACCCAGTACTTC. This gives the protein CASSISGVQETQYF.

The chain carries TRBV6-2 or TRBV6-3 and TRBJ2-3, with 10 positions matching TRBD2. The CDR3 length is 14 residues. The junction had 2 bases not matched to a gene; V was cut back by 5 bases and J by 3 bases. Germline CDR1 MNHEY, CDR2 SVGEGT. CDR3 loop: CASSLAGVTDTQYF. The CDR3 DNA sequence: TGTGCCAGCAGTCTAGCGGGAGTTACAGATACGCAGTATTTT.

The chain uses TRBV7-2 and TRBJ2-7; 8 nucleotides agree with TRBD2. The V and J ends lost 5 bases and 3 bases, in that order; junction bases with no gene match: 9. Germline CDR1 SGHTA, CDR2 FQGNSA. CDR3 length: 15 amino acids. CDR3 protein: CASSPVAGPDYEQYF. CDR3 in DNA: TGTGCCAGCAGCCCCGTAGCGGGGCCAGACTACGAGCAGTACTTC.

The chain uses TRBV7-9 and TRBJ1-4; tentative D call: TRBD1 (6 bases). The ends were cut back, 3 bases at V and 3 bases at J, with 14 bases in the middle. This CDR3 spans 16 amino acids. CDR1 and CDR2 from the germline V gene are SEHNR and FQNEAQ (reference sequence). CDR3 nucleotides: TGTGCCAGCAGCTTTAGCTACAGGGCCTCTAATGAAAAACTGTTTTTT. Its protein is CASSFSYRASNEKLFF.